The clone carrying this TCR beta chain was seen repeatedly, ten times or more. This sample was included in a study of patients and donors after allogeneic stem cell transplantation. TCRdb re-analysed the RT-PCR reads in MiXCR, keeping a single row per CDR3 protein. The sample comprises about 57,000 distinct CDR3 sequences, approximately 12% of which are singletons, and more than 25% rests with the top ten. What was sequenced was blood, either unsorted or a sorted T cell fraction (not recorded which). The source is a human donor who was either an allogeneic HSCT recipient or a stem cell or donor lymphocyte infusion donor (not recorded which). It is not recorded whose cells these are; they may come from a transplant donor.

CDR3 DNA: TGCGCCAGCAGCTTGGGAGTACTTCTCTCCTCGACTAATGAAAAACTGTTTTTT. Amino acid sequence: CASSLGVLLSSTNEKLFF. The rearrangement joins TRBV5-1 to TRBJ1-4; D not resolved. Trimming removed 0 bases from V and 2 bases from J, with 17 bases in between. The V gene's germline CDR1 is SGHRS and CDR2 YFSETQ. This CDR3 contains 18 residues.